This TCR beta chain was profiled in a study of blood T cell repertoires in COVID-19. Study as a whole: Acute-phase and convalescent COVID-19 samples originated in the United States, Italy and Spain.

The age range of participants was 18 to 89 years, with residence in more than 20 US areas. What the recovered Cohort 3 donors had was two negative PCRs, clearance, or symptom resolution. Germline lookup yields CDR1 MDHEN and CDR2 SYDVKM. Trimming at V came to 7 bases and at J to 7 bases, leaving 14 bases not matched to a gene. The CDR3 is made up of 16 amino acids. Profiled with immunoSEQ multiplex PCR; TCRdb holds only in-frame clones, not every one. Here the sample spans about 370,000 clones, 80% to 90% being singletons. The source is a man younger than 30 who had recovered from COVID-19. The V gene is TRBV28, the J gene TRBJ2-2, with 8 bases fitting TRBD1. Input material: PBMCs or T cells enriched from blood (not recorded which). The CDR3 nucleotides are TGTGCCAGCAACCCCTGGGGCAGGGGGCGCAACGGGGAGCTGTTTTTT. Residues: CASNPWGRGRNGELFF.